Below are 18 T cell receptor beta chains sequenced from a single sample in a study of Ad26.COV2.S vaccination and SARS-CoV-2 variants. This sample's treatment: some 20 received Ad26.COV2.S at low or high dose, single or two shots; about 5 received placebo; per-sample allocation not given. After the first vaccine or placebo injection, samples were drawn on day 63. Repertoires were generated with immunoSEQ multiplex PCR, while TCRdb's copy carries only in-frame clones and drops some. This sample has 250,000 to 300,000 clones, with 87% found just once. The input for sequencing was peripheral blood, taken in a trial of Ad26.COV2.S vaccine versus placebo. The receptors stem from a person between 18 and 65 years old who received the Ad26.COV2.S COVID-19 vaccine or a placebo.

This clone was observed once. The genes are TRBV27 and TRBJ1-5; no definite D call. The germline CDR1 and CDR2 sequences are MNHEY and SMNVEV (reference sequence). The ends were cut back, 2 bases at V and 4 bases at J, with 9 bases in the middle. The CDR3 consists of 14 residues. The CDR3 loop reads CASSLKDGNQPQHF. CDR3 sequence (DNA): TGTGCCAGCAGTTTAAAGGACGGTAATCAGCCCCAGCATTTT.

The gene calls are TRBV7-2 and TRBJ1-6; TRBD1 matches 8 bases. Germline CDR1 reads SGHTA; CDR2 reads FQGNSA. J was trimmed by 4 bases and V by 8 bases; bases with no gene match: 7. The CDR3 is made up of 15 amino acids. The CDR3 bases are TGTGCCAGCTCGCAGGGGGCTTTATATAATTCACCCCTCCACTTT. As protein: CASSQGALYNSPLHF.

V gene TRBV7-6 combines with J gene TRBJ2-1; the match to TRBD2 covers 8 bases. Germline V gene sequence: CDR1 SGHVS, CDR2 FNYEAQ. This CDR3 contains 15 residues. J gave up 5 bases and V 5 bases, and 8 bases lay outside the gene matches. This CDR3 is CASSGWTSRNNEQFF. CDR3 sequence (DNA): TGTGCCAGCAGCGGGTGGACTAGCAGGAACAATGAGCAGTTCTTC.

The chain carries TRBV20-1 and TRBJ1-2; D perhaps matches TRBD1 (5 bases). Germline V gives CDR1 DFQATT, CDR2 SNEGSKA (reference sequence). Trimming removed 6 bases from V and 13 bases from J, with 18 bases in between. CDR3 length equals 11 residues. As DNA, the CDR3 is TGCAGTGCCAACAAACGGGGCGTAACCACCTTC. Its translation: CSANKRGVTTF.

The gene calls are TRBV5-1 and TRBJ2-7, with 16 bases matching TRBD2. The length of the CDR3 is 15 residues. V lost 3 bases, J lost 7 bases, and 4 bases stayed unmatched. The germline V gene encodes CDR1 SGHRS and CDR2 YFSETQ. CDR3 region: CASSSGLAGGREQYF. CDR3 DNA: TGCGCCAGCAGCTCGGGACTAGCGGGGGGGCGTGAGCAGTACTTC.

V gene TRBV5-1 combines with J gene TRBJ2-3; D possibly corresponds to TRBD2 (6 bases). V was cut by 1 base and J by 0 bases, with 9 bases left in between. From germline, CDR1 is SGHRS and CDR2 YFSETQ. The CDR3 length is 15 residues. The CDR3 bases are TGCGCCAGCAGCTTGTACGGGACTAGCACAGATACGCAGTATTTT. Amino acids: CASSLYGTSTDTQYF.

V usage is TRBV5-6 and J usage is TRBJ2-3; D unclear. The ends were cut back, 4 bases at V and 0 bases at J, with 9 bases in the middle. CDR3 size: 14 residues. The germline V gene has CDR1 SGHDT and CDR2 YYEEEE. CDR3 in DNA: TGTGCCAGCAGCCGCCCCAGTAGCACAGATACGCAGTATTTT. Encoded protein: CASSRPSSTDTQYF.

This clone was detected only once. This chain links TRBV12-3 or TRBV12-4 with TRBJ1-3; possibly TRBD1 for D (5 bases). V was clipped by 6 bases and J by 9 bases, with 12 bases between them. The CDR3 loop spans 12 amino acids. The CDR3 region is CASSLEGTTIYF. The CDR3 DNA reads TGTGCCAGCAGCCTCGAGGGGACCACCATATATTTT.

The CDR3 coding sequence is TGCGCCAGCAGTAACGGACAGGGCGGATCAGATACGCAGTATTTT. Its protein product is CASSNGQGGSDTQYF. The V gene is TRBV10-1, the J gene TRBJ2-3; 8 nucleotides align to TRBD1. CDR3 length equals 15 residues. Germline loops: CDR1 WNHNN, CDR2 SYGVQD (reference sequence). V gave up 5 bases and J gave up 4 bases; unmatched junction bases: 8.

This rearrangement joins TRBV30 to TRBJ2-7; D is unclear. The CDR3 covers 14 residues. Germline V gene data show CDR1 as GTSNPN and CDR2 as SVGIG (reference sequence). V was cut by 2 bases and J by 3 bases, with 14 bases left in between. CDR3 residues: CAWSMTDRIYEQYF. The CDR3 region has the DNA TGTGCCTGGAGTATGACCGACCGTATCTACGAGCAGTACTTC.

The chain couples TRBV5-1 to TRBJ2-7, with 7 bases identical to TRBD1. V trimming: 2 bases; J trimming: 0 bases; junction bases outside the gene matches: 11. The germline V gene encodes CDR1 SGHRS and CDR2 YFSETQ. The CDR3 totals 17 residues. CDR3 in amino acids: CASSLQGRQLSSYEQYF. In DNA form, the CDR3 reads TGCGCCAGCAGCTTACAGGGGAGACAACTTTCCTCCTACGAGCAGTACTTC.

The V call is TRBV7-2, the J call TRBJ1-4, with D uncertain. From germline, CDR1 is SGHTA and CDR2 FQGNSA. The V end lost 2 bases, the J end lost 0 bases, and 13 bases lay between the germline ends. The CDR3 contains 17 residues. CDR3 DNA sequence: TGTGCCAGCAGCTTAAACCCCACCAGAGCAACTAATGAAAAACTGTTTTTT. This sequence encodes CASSLNPTRATNEKLFF.

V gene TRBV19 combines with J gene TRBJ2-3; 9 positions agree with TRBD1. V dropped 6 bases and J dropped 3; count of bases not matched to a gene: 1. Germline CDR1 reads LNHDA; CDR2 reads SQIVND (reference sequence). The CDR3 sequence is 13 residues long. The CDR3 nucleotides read TGTGCCAGTAGGGGACAGGGAACAGATACGCAGTATTTT. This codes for CASRGQGTDTQYF.

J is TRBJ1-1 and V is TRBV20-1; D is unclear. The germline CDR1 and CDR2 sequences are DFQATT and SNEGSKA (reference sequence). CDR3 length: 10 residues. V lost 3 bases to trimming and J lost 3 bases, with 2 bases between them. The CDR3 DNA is TGCAGTGCTAGGCACACTGAAGCTTTCTTT. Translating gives CSARHTEAFF.

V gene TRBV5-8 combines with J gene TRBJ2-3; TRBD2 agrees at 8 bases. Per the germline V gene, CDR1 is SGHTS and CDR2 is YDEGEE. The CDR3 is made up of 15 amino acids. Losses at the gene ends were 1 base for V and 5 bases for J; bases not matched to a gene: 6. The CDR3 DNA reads TGTGCCAGCAGCTTGTTTATAGCGGGGAGAGATACGCAGTATTTT. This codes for CASSLFIAGRDTQYF.

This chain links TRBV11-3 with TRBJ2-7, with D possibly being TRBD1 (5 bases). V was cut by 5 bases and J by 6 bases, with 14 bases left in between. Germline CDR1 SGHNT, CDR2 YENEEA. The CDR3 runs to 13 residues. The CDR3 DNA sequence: TGTGCCAGCAGCGGGGCCCGGCTGACCGAGCAGTACTTC. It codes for CASSGARLTEQYF.

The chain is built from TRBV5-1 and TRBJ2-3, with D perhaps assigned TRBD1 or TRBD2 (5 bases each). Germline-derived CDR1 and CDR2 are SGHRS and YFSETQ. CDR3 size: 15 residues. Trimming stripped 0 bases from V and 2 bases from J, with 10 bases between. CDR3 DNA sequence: TGCGCCAGCAGCTTGGGGGCAGGGACCACAGATACGCAGTATTTT. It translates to CASSLGAGTTDTQYF.

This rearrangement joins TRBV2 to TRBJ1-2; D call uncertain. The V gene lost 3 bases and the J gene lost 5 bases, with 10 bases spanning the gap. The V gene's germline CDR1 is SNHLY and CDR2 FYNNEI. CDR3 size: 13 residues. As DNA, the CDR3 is TGTGCCAGCAGTGAGGTACGGAGATATGGCTACACCTTC. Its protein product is CASSEVRRYGYTF.